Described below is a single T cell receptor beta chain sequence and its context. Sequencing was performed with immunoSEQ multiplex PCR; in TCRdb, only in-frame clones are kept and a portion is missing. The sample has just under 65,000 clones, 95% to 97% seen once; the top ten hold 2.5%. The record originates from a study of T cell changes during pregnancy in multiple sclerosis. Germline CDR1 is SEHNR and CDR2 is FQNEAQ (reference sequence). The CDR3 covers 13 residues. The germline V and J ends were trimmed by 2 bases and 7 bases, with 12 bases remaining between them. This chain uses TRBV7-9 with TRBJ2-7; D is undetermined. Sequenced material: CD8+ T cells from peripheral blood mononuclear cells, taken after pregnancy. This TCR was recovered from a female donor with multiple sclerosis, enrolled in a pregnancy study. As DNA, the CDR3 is TGTGCCAGCAGCTTAAGCCCCTCGTCAGAGCAGTACTTC. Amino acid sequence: CASSLSPSSEQYF.